These 29 T cell receptor beta chains were sequenced from one sample in a study of cytomegalovirus exposure and HLA in healthy donors. The PCR made use of 60 Vbeta and 13 Jbeta primers. Profiling relied on immunoSEQ multiplex PCR, and the TCRdb table lists in-frame clones only, not all of them. The sample contains 160,000 or so clones, almost 85% of which appear only once. Sequenced: PBMCs. These TCRs come from a woman aged 50 to 60 in good health and CMV-seronegative.

This chain uses TRBV11-1 with TRBJ1-1, with 10 bases lining up with TRBD1. Germline values: CDR1 SGHAT, CDR2 FQDESV (reference sequence). V gave up 5 bases and J gave up 3 bases; unmatched junction bases: 9. This CDR3 contains 16 residues. CDR3 region: CASSRDRGGQDTEAFF. The DNA of the CDR3 is TGTGCCAGCAGCCGGGACAGGGGTGGTCAGGACACTGAAGCTTTCTTT.

The chain employs TRBV11-2 and TRBJ2-7; 13 bases are a match to TRBD2. Germline assignment: CDR1 SGHAT and CDR2 FQNNGV. J was trimmed by 6 bases and V by 1 base; bases with no gene match: 3. This CDR3 is built from 15 residues. DNA for the CDR3: TGTGCCAGCAGCTTAGGGGGGACTAGCGGGGCCGAGCAGTACTTC. It translates to CASSLGGTSGAEQYF.

J is TRBJ2-7 and V is TRBV5-4, with TRBD2 matching over 10 bases. Germline V gene sequence: CDR1 SGHNT, CDR2 YYREEE (reference sequence). The CDR3 totals 13 residues. The V gene end was trimmed by 4 bases and the J gene end by 9 bases; junction bases not matched to a gene: 7. The CDR3 is CASSLAGEVGQYF. CDR3 nucleotide sequence: TGTGCCAGCAGCCTAGCGGGGGAAGTAGGGCAGTACTTC.

J is TRBJ2-7 and V is TRBV6-5, with a tentative D call TRBD1 (5 bases). V gave up 6 bases and J gave up 3 bases, with 18 bases separating them. The CDR3 is 15 residues long. Germline V lookup: CDR1 MNHEY, CDR2 SVGAGI. For the CDR3, the DNA is TGTGCCAGCAGGCCCTCCCTCGGACAACACTACGAGCAGTACTTC. Translation: CASRPSLGQHYEQYF.

The chain joins TRBV4-1 to TRBJ2-7; the match to TRBD1 covers 8 bases. The CDR3 is 13 amino acids. Germline assignment: CDR1 MGHRA and CDR2 YSYEKL. The junction had 2 bases not matched to a gene; V was cut back by 4 bases and J by 3 bases. The CDR3 sequence is CASSRTGNYEQYF. CDR3 DNA sequence: TGCGCCAGCAGCCGGACAGGGAACTACGAGCAGTACTTC.

The CDR3 is CASSPRQALGTEAFF. CDR3 coding DNA: TGTGCCAGCTCACCCCGACAGGCCCTAGGGACTGAAGCTTTCTTT. V and J are TRBV18 and TRBJ1-1; D might be TRBD1 (6 bases). The V gene's germline CDR1 is KGHSH and CDR2 LQKENI. This CDR3 is built from 15 residues. The ends were cut back, 3 bases at V and 5 bases at J, with 16 bases in the middle.

Only a few counts were recorded for this clone. The rearrangement links TRBV5-1 to TRBJ2-7, with 9 bases identical to TRBD2. With V trimmed by 5 bases and J by 4 bases, 7 bases remained unmatched. Looked up from germline, CDR1 is SGHRS and CDR2 is YFSETQ. The CDR3 length is 14 residues. The CDR3 here is CASRPTSGLYEQYF. CDR3 nucleotides: TGCGCCAGCAGACCGACTAGCGGCTTATACGAGCAGTACTTC.

This chain links TRBV14 with TRBJ2-5; D ambiguous. V gave up 0 bases and J gave up 0 bases, with 14 bases separating them. This CDR3 region has 17 residues. Looked up from germline, CDR1 is SGHDN and CDR2 is FVKESK. The CDR3 nucleotides read TGTGCCAGCAGCCAAGAGGCAAAGTCATCGTACCAAGAGACCCAGTACTTC. Protein: CASSQEAKSSYQETQYF. The full variable domain, rest sourced from reference TRBV14 and TRBJ2-5, is EAGVTQFPSHSVIEKGQTVTLRCDPISGHDNLYWYRRVMGKEIKFLLHFVKESKQDESGMPNNRFLAERTGGTYSTLKVQPAELEDSGVYFCASSQEAKSSYQETQYFGPGTRLLVL.

The chain uses TRBV7-3 and TRBJ2-3; 7 bases are a match to TRBD2. The CDR3 has 16 residues. Trimming at V came to 4 bases and at J to 4 bases, leaving 11 bases not matched to a gene. Germline V gene data show CDR1 as SGHTA and CDR2 as FQGTGA. The CDR3 DNA reads TGTGCCAGCAGCTCTACCAAGCGGGGAGGGGCAGATACGCAGTATTTT. Its protein product is CASSSTKRGGADTQYF.

The chain joins TRBV14 to TRBJ2-1, with 8 bases aligning to TRBD1. CDR3 length: 15 residues. V shed 2 bases and J 8 bases; nucleotides not matched to a gene: 8. In germline, CDR1 is SGHDN, CDR2 FVKESK. This CDR3 is CASSQFGQGSDEQFF. For the CDR3, the DNA is TGTGCCAGCAGCCAATTCGGACAGGGAAGTGATGAGCAGTTCTTC.

This chain links TRBV28 with TRBJ2-7; 10 nucleotides agree with TRBD2. Trimming cost V 6 bases and J 0 bases; bases outside gene matches: 5. From germline, CDR1 is MDHEN and CDR2 SYDVKM. This CDR3 region has 15 residues. CDR3 sequence: CASSSSGSLSYEQYF. The CDR3 DNA is TGTGCCAGCAGCTCTAGCGGGAGCCTCTCCTACGAGCAGTACTTC.

The V and J genes are TRBV2 and TRBJ1-5; 7 bases align to TRBD1. The trim removed 4 bases at V and 1 base at J, leaving 4 bases unmatched. CDR3 length: 15 residues. Germline lookup yields CDR1 SNHLY and CDR2 FYNNEI. The CDR3 region has the DNA TGTGCCAGCAGTGGGTACAGGGGAAGCAATCAGCCCCAGCATTTT. Residues: CASSGYRGSNQPQHF.

This clone was counted only a few times. The CDR3 reads CASSSGSEKKQYF. CDR3 coding DNA: TGTGCCAGCAGTAGCGGGAGCGAAAAGAAGCAGTACTTC. The J gene is TRBJ2-7, the V gene TRBV2; the match to TRBD2 covers 8 bases. J gave up 8 bases and V 5 bases, and 8 bases lay outside the gene matches. Germline lookup yields CDR1 SNHLY and CDR2 FYNNEI. CDR3 length: 13 residues.

The rearrangement links TRBV29-1 to TRBJ2-7, with no clear D. The CDR3 consists of 13 residues. Germline CDR1 is SQVTM and CDR2 is ANQGSEA. V was pared by 7 bases and J by 0 bases, with 13 bases between. This CDR3 is CSAGGRSSYEQYF. The CDR3 coding sequence is TGCAGCGCCGGCGGTCGGAGCTCCTACGAGCAGTACTTC.

This clone has a single count. The rearrangement links TRBV27 to TRBJ2-1; 8 bases align to TRBD2. The germline gives CDR1 MNHEY, CDR2 SMNVEV (reference sequence). Trimming removed 5 bases from V and 9 bases from J; junction bases left unmatched: 9. This CDR3 contains 14 residues. CDR3 bases: TGTGCCAGCAGTACAGGACTAGCCGGGGGTGAGCAGTTCTTC. It is translated as CASSTGLAGGEQFF.

The chain joins TRBV4-1 to TRBJ2-1; the D is unclear. V lost 0 bases and J lost 10, with 7 bases in between. CDR1 MGHRA and CDR2 YSYEKL come from the germline V gene. The CDR3 length is 12 residues. The CDR3 protein is CASSQDNREQFF. In DNA form, the CDR3 reads TGCGCCAGCAGCCAAGATAACCGGGAGCAGTTCTTC.

The chain combines TRBV7-2 with TRBJ2-7; 7 bases match TRBD1. The V and J ends lost 4 bases and 4 bases, in that order; junction bases with no gene match: 7. The germline V gene has CDR1 SGHTA and CDR2 FQGNSA. This CDR3 region has 14 residues. DNA of the CDR3: TGTGCCAGCAGCTCCCGGGACAGACGATACGAGCAGTACTTC. This translates into CASSSRDRRYEQYF.

The chain employs TRBV5-4 and TRBJ1-2; 7 bases fit TRBD1. V trimming: 4 bases; J trimming: 5 bases; junction bases outside the gene matches: 5. In germline, CDR1 is SGHNT, CDR2 YYREEE (reference sequence). This CDR3 is built from 13 residues. The CDR3 loop is CASSAGQRYGYTF. The CDR3, as DNA: TGTGCCAGCAGCGCGGGACAGAGATATGGCTACACCTTC. Full variable domain (rest looked up from reference TRBV5-4 and TRBJ1-2): ETGVTQSPTHLIKTRGQQVTLRCSSQSGHNTVSWYQQALGQGPQFIFQYYREEENGRGNFPPRFSGLQFPNYSSELNVNALELDDSALYLCASSAGQRYGYTFGSGTRLTVV.

This chain links TRBV27 with TRBJ2-3, with 11 bases matching TRBD1. V was clipped by 5 bases and J by 6 bases; unmatched bases: 13. Germline CDR1 reads MNHEY; CDR2 reads SMNVEV (reference sequence). The CDR3 is 17 amino acids. The CDR3 nucleotides read TGTGCCAGCAGTCCTCCCCGGACAGGGGGCGGGGGGGATACGCAGTATTTT. Translation gives CASSPPRTGGGGDTQYF.

The chain employs TRBV15 and TRBJ2-4; TRBD1 might be the D (6 bases). V was trimmed by 1 base and J by 5 bases, leaving 15 bases between them. The CDR3 runs to 16 residues. Per the germline V gene, CDR1 is LNHNV and CDR2 is YYDKDF (reference sequence). CDR3 in DNA: TGTGCCACCAGCAGAGCTCGGACAGTATACGAAAACATTCAGTACTTC. Amino acid sequence: CATSRARTVYENIQYF. Supplemented by reference TRBV15 and TRBJ2-4, the full variable domain reads DAMVIQNPRYQVTQFGKPVTLSCSQTLNHNVMYWYQQKSSQAPKLLFHYYDKDFNNEADTPDNFQSRRPNTSFCFLDIRSPGLGDTAMYLCATSRARTVYENIQYFGAGTRLSVL.

This chain uses TRBV7-2 with TRBJ2-7; 8 bases line up with TRBD2. Germline CDR1 is SGHTA and CDR2 is FQGNSA. The CDR3 sequence is 16 residues long. V lost 2 bases, J lost 2 bases, and 8 bases stayed unmatched. CDR3 loop: CASSLTTTGGTYEQYF. CDR3 sequence (DNA): TGTGCCAGCAGCTTAACGACGACGGGGGGGACCTACGAGCAGTACTTC.

This chain connects TRBV7-2 to TRBJ1-5; 9 bases match TRBD1. The CDR3 extends over 15 amino acids. Germline lookup yields CDR1 SGHTA and CDR2 FQGNSA. With 5 bases clipped from V and 3 bases from J, the junction kept 5 bases outside the gene matches. Here the CDR3 reads CASSKGDRDNQPQHF. CDR3 coding DNA: TGTGCCAGCAGCAAGGGGGACAGGGACAATCAGCCCCAGCATTTT.

The rearrangement links TRBV7-2 to TRBJ2-3, with a weak D call TRBD2 (5 bases). Per the germline V gene, CDR1 is SGHTA and CDR2 is FQGNSA. The CDR3 contains 15 residues. V lost 1 base and J 1 base, leaving 9 bases between the germline ends. CDR3 DNA sequence: TGTGCCAGCAGCTTAGGAGGGCTGGGCACAGATACGCAGTATTTT. Protein product: CASSLGGLGTDTQYF.

The rearrangement joins TRBV5-5 to TRBJ2-1; 9 bases map to TRBD1. Per germline, CDR1 SGHKS and CDR2 YYEKEE (reference sequence). V lost 9 bases and J lost 4; bases outside the gene matches: 11. The CDR3 is made up of 15 amino acids. CDR3 in amino acids: CATNPGQGLYNEQFF. CDR3 nucleotides: TGTGCCACCAACCCGGGACAGGGACTTTACAATGAGCAGTTCTTC.

The rearrangement links TRBV7-9 to TRBJ2-3; tentative D call: TRBD2 (6 bases). Germline V gene sequence: CDR1 SEHNR, CDR2 FQNEAQ (reference sequence). The CDR3 covers 12 residues. The ends were cut back, 8 bases at V and 5 bases at J, with 11 bases in the middle. Here the CDR3 reads CASALGGDTQYF. In DNA, the CDR3 is TGTGCCAGCGCCTTGGGGGGAGATACGCAGTATTTT.

J is TRBJ2-7 and V is TRBV6-1; 9 bases line up with TRBD2. The CDR3 consists of 14 residues. The V gene's germline CDR1 is MNHNS and CDR2 SASEGT. Germline trimming cut 6 bases from V and 1 base from J; bases unmatched to any gene: 4. CDR3 nucleotides: TGTGCCAGCAGGGCGGGGGGGTGGTCCTACGAGCAGTACTTC. Its translation: CASRAGGWSYEQYF.

This sequence joins TRBV7-9 and TRBJ1-1, with 7 bases fitting TRBD1. CDR1 is SEHNR, CDR2 FQNEAQ, per germline (reference sequence). This CDR3 contains 15 residues. V trimming: 5 bases; J trimming: 0 bases; junction bases outside the gene matches: 6. The CDR3 loop reads CASSRKGQLNTEAFF. The CDR3 DNA reads TGTGCCAGCAGCCGAAAGGGACAGCTGAACACTGAAGCTTTCTTT.

The chain recombines TRBV21-1 with TRBJ2-3; the table's D call TRBD2 went unverified against the DNA. TRBV21-1 counts as a pseudogene. The CDR3 contains 13 residues. The CDR3 sequence: CASYGGYTDTQYF. CDR3 bases: TGTGCCAGCTACGGTGGTTACACAGATACGCAGTATTTT.

The genes are TRBV19 and TRBJ2-6, with 9 bases matching TRBD1. CDR1 and CDR2 from the germline V gene are LNHDA and SQIVND (reference sequence). The CDR3 totals 17 residues. Trimming removed 5 bases from V and 0 bases from J; junction bases left unmatched: 5. The DNA for the CDR3 is TGTGCCAGTAGTCCCGGGACAGGGCCCTCTGGGGCCAACGTCCTGACTTTC. Protein product: CASSPGTGPSGANVLTF.